This paragraph reports one T cell receptor beta chain. The sample is drawn from a study of blood T cell repertoires in COVID-19. Study as a whole: Nucleic acid was either cDNA or gDNA, and it came from T cells, B-cell-depleted T cells, or PBMCs.

Trimming at V came to 2 bases and at J to 5 bases, leaving 5 bases not matched to a gene. CDR1 and CDR2 (germline): SGHRS, YFSETQ. The CDR3 has 15 amino acids. Assay: immunoSEQ multiplex PCR; the TCRdb copy retains only in-frame clones and omits some. The sample contains 450,000 or so clones, about nine tenths of which appear only once. The sample taken for sequencing was peripheral blood. This sequence was found in a woman in her 40s with COVID-19, enrolled during active disease. The chain uses TRBV5-1 and TRBJ2-3; 10 nucleotides match TRBD1. The DNA of the CDR3 is TGCGCCAGCAGCTTCGACAGGGGGCTAAGAGATACGCAGTATTTT. Translation gives CASSFDRGLRDTQYF.